This T cell receptor (beta chain) was identified during a study of blood T cell repertoires in COVID-19. About the research overall: Samples representing acute and convalescent COVID-19 were sourced from the United States, Italy and Spain. PBMCs, B-cell-depleted T cells, or T cells were the source of the cDNA or gDNA that made up the material.

As handled by the study authors: Amplification from reference gene primers served as the basis for estimated nucleated cell counts. Libraries were prepared by immunoSEQ multiplex PCR; TCRdb keeps only in-frame clonotypes and omits some of them. V and J calls plus clone size are reproduced from that table; the DNA served to infer D and trimming. The table includes 200,000 to 300,000 clones, around 82% detected once. The TCR was taken from a woman aged 70-85 years with acute or convalescent COVID-19. Sequenced input: peripheral blood.

The CDR3 sequence is CASTRRGRPPTKEQFF. The CDR3 DNA reads TGTGCCAGCACGAGGCGGGGACGGCCCCCCACGAAGGAGCAGTTCTTC. V is TRBV27 and J is TRBJ2-1, with a possible D match to TRBD2 (6 bases). The CDR3 covers 16 residues. CDR1 and CDR2 from the germline V gene are MNHEY and SMNVEV (reference sequence). Between the trimmed V and J ends, which lost 7 bases and 10 bases, there was a span of 26 bases.